The 20 T cell receptor beta chains below all came from one sample that was sequenced in a study of regulatory T cells in long-lasting Graves disease. With iRepertoire HTBI primers and Arm-PCR of CDR3 regions, TCR beta libraries were built. TCRdb independently ran MiXCR on the multiplex PCR reads; one entry per CDR3 protein. The table records about 470,000 distinct CDR3 sequences, less than 25% of them present only once. Time point defined: persistent/refractory GD, antithyroid drugs over 5 years with positive TRAb. Preparation of the TCR library used RNA extracted from PBMCs. Sample: peripheral blood mononuclear cells (PBMCs), taken when the disease was refractory, from a patient treated with antithyroid drugs. These TCRs come from a female donor with Graves disease.

This clonotype was seen many times. The V gene is TRBV7-2, the J gene TRBJ2-7; 10 positions agree with TRBD2. The CDR3 is 15 amino acids. V lost 5 bases to trimming and J lost 5 bases; unmatched junction nucleotides: 9. The germline CDR1 and CDR2 sequences are SGHTA and FQGNSA. The CDR3 DNA reads TGTGCCAGCAGCCGACCGCCGGGACTAGCGCACGAGCAGTACTTC. It specifies CASSRPPGLAHEQYF.

The chain recombines TRBV10-1 with TRBJ2-5; possible D gene TRBD2, 6 bases. The CDR3 has 13 residues. Looked up from germline, CDR1 is WNHNN and CDR2 is SYGVQD (reference sequence). Deletions cut 7 bases from V and 1 base from J, with 10 bases between. For the CDR3, the DNA is TGCGCCAGCAACGGAGGGTTCCAAGAGACCCAGTACTTC. Protein: CASNGGFQETQYF.

The chain has TRBV27 and TRBJ2-7; 7 bases map to TRBD2. V lost 3 bases, J lost 1 base, and 3 bases stayed unmatched. Germline-derived CDR1 and CDR2 are MNHEY and SMNVEV (reference sequence). The CDR3 is 14 amino acids. The CDR3 loop reads CASSFQRGSYEQYF. The CDR3 DNA reads TGTGCCAGCAGTTTCCAGCGGGGATCCTACGAGCAGTACTTC.

This clonotype occurred many times. This sequence joins TRBV9 and TRBJ2-7, with D unresolved. The CDR3 has 14 residues. Germline-derived CDR1 and CDR2 are SGDLS and YYNGEE. Trimming stripped 0 bases from V and 3 bases from J, with 10 bases between. This CDR3 reads CASSVEGGFYEQYF. CDR3 bases: TGTGCCAGCAGCGTAGAAGGCGGATTCTACGAGCAGTACTTC.

The chain carries TRBV5-1 and TRBJ2-2; 8 nucleotides line up with TRBD2. This CDR3 comprises 16 residues. After removal of 4 bases from V and 3 bases from J, the junction contained 8 bases not matched to a gene. CDR1 is SGHRS, CDR2 YFSETQ, per germline. In nucleotides, the CDR3 is TGCGCCAGCAGCCACCGGACTAGCTCGGACACCGGGGAGCTGTTTTTT. Its translation: CASSHRTSSDTGELFF.

Comments on this clonotype: Since a much larger clone is just one base distant, this may be a read error. This chain joins TRBV6-8 and TRBJ2-7, with D possibly being TRBD2 (6 bases). Germline V gene lookup returns CDR1 MNHGY and CDR2 SAAAGT. Trimming took off 10 bases at V and 5 bases at J, with 21 bases between the two ends. This CDR3 comprises 14 residues. CDR3 sequence: CANRPGLRNHEQYF. As DNA, the CDR3 is TGTGCCAACAGACCGGGACTCCGGAACCACGAGCAGTACTTC.

This clonotype was detected only a few times. The CDR3, as DNA: TGTGCCAGCAGTGACAGGGGCGACTCCTACGAGCAGTACTTC. Amino acid sequence: CASSDRGDSYEQYF. The chain couples TRBV6-1 to TRBJ2-7; possibly TRBD1 for D (6 bases). Trimming pared 3 bases from V and 0 bases from J, leaving 9 bases between. Germline CDR1 is MNHNS and CDR2 is SASEGT. CDR3 length equals 14 residues.

The CDR3 DNA follows: TGCAGCGGCATGAATACTCCGAAGTGGGGCAGAGAGACCCAGTACTTC. Translation: CSGMNTPKWGRETQYF. This rearrangement joins TRBV29-1 to TRBJ2-5, with D maybe TRBD1 (5 bases). V was clipped by 7 bases and J by 4 bases, with 25 bases between them. Per the germline V gene, CDR1 is SQVTM and CDR2 is ANQGSEA. The length of the CDR3 is 16 residues.

With regard to this clonotype: A read error may explain this, as a much larger clone is one base away. This rearrangement joins TRBV29-1 to TRBJ2-7; TRBD1 or TRBD2 may be the D gene (7 bases each). V gave up 7 bases and J gave up 8 bases, with 24 bases separating them. Germline V gene data show CDR1 as SQVTM and CDR2 as ANQGSEA. The CDR3 is made up of 14 amino acids. CDR3 nucleotide sequence: TGCAGCGGGGAAAGACAGGGAGGGACCCACCAGCAGTACTTC. Translating it yields CSGERQGGTHQQYF.

This clonotype has a handful of counts. The chain couples TRBV19 to TRBJ2-7; 7 bases fit TRBD1. After removal of 6 bases from V and 3 bases from J, the junction contained 8 bases not matched to a gene. Germline loops: CDR1 LNHDA, CDR2 SQIVND (reference sequence). This CDR3 has 14 residues. The CDR3 nucleotides read TGTGCCAGTAGGCCACAGGGGATTGACTACGAGCAGTACTTC. Residues: CASRPQGIDYEQYF.

The rearrangement joins TRBV30 to TRBJ2-7; no firm D call. Germline-derived CDR1 and CDR2 are GTSNPN and SVGIG (reference sequence). The CDR3 runs to 16 residues. V was trimmed by 2 bases and J by 4 bases, leaving 21 bases between them. This CDR3 is CAWSSTHYRLGYEQYF. The CDR3 region has the DNA TGTGCCTGGAGTTCGACTCATTACCGGCTCGGGTACGAGCAGTACTTC. Together with reference TRBV30 and TRBJ2-7, the CDR3 gives the full variable domain: SQTIHQWPATLVQPVGSPLSLECTVEGTSNPNLYWYRQAAGRGLQLLFYSVGIGQISSEVPQNLSASRPQDRQFILSSKKLLLSDSGFYLCAWSSTHYRLGYEQYFGPGTRLTVT.

V and J are TRBV4-1 and TRBJ2-5; perhaps TRBD2 as D (6 bases). The DNA end is a closer match to TRBJ2-1, so the J assignment may be wrong. Germline CDR1 is MGHRA and CDR2 is YSYEKL. This CDR3 spans 15 amino acids. The CDR3: CASSQRLGDGNEQFF. The CDR3 region has the DNA TGCGCCAGCAGCCAGAGACTAGGGGATGGCAATGAGCAGTTCTTC.

This clonotype was seen repeatedly, ten times or more. The chain is built from TRBV28 and TRBJ2-7, with D hard to call. V shed 5 bases and J shed 0 bases, with 14 bases lying between them. CDR3 length: 15 amino acids. The germline V gene has CDR1 MDHEN and CDR2 SYDVKM. Here the CDR3 reads CASSHVDGRSYEQYF. CDR3 DNA sequence: TGTGCCAGCAGTCATGTGGACGGACGCTCCTACGAGCAGTACTTC.

This clonotype has ten or more counts. The chain joins TRBV2 to TRBJ1-2; 8 bases align to TRBD1. J was trimmed by 2 bases and V by 6 bases; bases with no gene match: 8. This CDR3 has 15 amino acids. Germline V gene lookup returns CDR1 SNHLY and CDR2 FYNNEI. The CDR3 here is CASRAGTGGNYGYTF. CDR3 nucleotide sequence: TGTGCCAGCAGAGCCGGGACAGGTGGAAACTATGGCTACACCTTC.

The V call is TRBV5-1, the J call TRBJ2-7; 7 positions agree with TRBD2. This CDR3 contains 15 residues. The germline V gene encodes CDR1 SGHRS and CDR2 YFSETQ. Germline trimming cut 0 bases from V and 2 bases from J; bases unmatched to any gene: 5. The CDR3 region has the DNA TGCGCCAGCAGCTTGGGGGGGGGGGTCCCCTACGAGCAGTACTTC. Amino acids: CASSLGGGVPYEQYF. Supplemented by reference TRBV5-1 and TRBJ2-7, the full variable domain reads KAGVTQTPRYLIKTRGQQVTLSCSPISGHRSVSWYQQTPGQGLQFLFEYFSETQRNKGNFPGRFSGRQFSNSRSEMNVSTLELGDSALYLCASSLGGGVPYEQYFGPGTRLTVT.

The rearrangement uses TRBV30 and TRBJ2-7, with TRBD2 identical over 9 bases. CDR3 length: 14 amino acids. Per germline, CDR1 GTSNPN and CDR2 SVGIG (reference sequence). The V segment lost 2 bases and the J segment 2 bases; nucleotides outside the gene matches: 4. CDR3 in DNA: TGTGCCTGGAGTCTACTAGCGGGCCCCTACGAGCAGTACTTC. Translated, it gives CAWSLLAGPYEQYF.

This sequence joins TRBV28 and TRBJ1-5; a possible D gene is TRBD1 (5 bases). With 4 bases removed from V and 3 bases from J, the gap between germline ends came to 13 bases. This CDR3 is 15 amino acids long. The germline CDR1 and CDR2 sequences are MDHEN and SYDVKM. CDR3 DNA sequence: TGTGCCAGCAGTTCCGCCGAGGACAACAATCAGCCCCAGCATTTT. Protein product: CASSSAEDNNQPQHF. Using reference TRBV28 and TRBJ1-5 for the parts outside the CDR3, the full variable domain is DVKVTQSSRYLVKRTGEKVFLECVQDMDHENMFWYRQDPGLGLRLIYFSYDVKMKEKGDIPEGYSVSREKKERFSLILESASTNQTSMYLCASSSAEDNNQPQHFGDGTRLSIL.

The CDR3 sequence is CASSLGPGGRYEQYF. The CDR3 DNA follows: TGTGCCAGCAGTTTAGGTCCGGGAGGCCGCTACGAGCAGTACTTC. This chain connects TRBV27 to TRBJ2-7; 7 bases map to TRBD2. The CDR3 totals 15 residues. J gave up 3 bases and V 2 bases, and 7 bases lay outside the gene matches. CDR1 and CDR2 (germline): MNHEY, SMNVEV (reference sequence).

This clonotype was detected ten times or more. V and J are TRBV6-2 or TRBV6-3 and TRBJ1-5; unclear D gene. V lost 6 bases and J lost 1, with 13 bases in between. This CDR3 contains 15 residues. CDR1 is MNHEY and CDR2 is SVGEGT in the germline V gene. CDR3 sequence reads: CASSSGGGSNQPQHF. In DNA, the CDR3 is TGTGCCAGCAGCTCCGGCGGCGGGAGCAATCAGCCCCAGCATTTT.

V usage is TRBV20-1 and J usage is TRBJ2-7, with D perhaps matching TRBD1 (6 bases). Looked up from germline, CDR1 is DFQATT and CDR2 is SNEGSKA (reference sequence). The CDR3 runs to 13 residues. V was cut by 6 bases and J by 2 bases, with 14 bases left in between. For the CDR3, the DNA is TGCAGTGCCAGCCAGGGGTTTCCCTACGAGCAGTACTTC. Translating gives CSASQGFPYEQYF.